This T cell receptor beta chain was sequenced during a study of human T cells and chemical hapten exposure. This clonotype was seen more than once but under ten times. The time point denotes: patch test 1, 2 weeks after DPC sensitization. The treatment was: therapeutic diphenylcyclopropenone sensitization with weekly scalp DPC. Using its own MiXCR run on the RACE reads, TCRdb lists one record per CDR3 protein. The sample comprises 300,000 to 450,000 distinct CDR3 sequences, 4.8% of which are singletons, and 2% to 2.5% rests with the top ten. CDR3 length equals 15 residues. Germline V gene sequence: CDR1 DFQATT, CDR2 SNEGSKA (reference sequence). The ends lost 5 bases at V and 2 bases at J; junction bases unmatched: 10.

The chain links TRBV20-1 to TRBJ2-7, with TRBD1 matching over 9 bases. The sequencing used whole blood, collected in connection with sensitization to the hapten diphenylcyclopropenone (DPC). This sequence was found in a woman in her forties or fifties with alopecia areata. Some clones in this sample may be carry-over from other donors' samples. DNA for the CDR3: TGCAGTGCTCCTCTTGGACAGGGGAATACCTACGAGCAGTACTTC. It is translated as CSAPLGQGNTYEQYF.